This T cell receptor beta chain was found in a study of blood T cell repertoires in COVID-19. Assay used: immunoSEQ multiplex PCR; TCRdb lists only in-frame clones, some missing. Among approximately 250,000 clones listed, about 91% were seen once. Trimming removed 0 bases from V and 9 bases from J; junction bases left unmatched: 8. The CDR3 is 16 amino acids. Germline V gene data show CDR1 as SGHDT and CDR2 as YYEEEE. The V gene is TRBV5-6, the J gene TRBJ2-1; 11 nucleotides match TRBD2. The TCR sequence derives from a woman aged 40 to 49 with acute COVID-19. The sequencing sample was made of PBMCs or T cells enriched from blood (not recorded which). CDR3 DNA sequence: TGTGCCAGCAGCTTGGCTAGGCTAGCGGGAGGAGGTGAGCAGTTCTTC. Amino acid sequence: CASSLARLAGGGEQFF.